This T cell receptor (beta chain) stems from a study of low-dose radiotherapy and immunotherapy resistance in tumors. Across the whole study: Intravenous cyclophosphamide 200 mg/m2 was given every two weeks, one day before radiation and immunotherapy. Patients' oral aspirin dose was 300 mg daily across four cycles from cycle 1 day 1.

This clonotype has at least ten counts. Between the trimmed V and J ends, which lost 5 bases and 4 bases, there was a span of 38 bases. Germline values: CDR1 SGHNT, CDR2 YENEEA. There are 22 residues in the CDR3. The time point is: before trial treatment. Primers targeting TRAV and TRBV primed first-strand cDNA, covering alpha and beta chains. With a V-primer adapter and a constant-region primer, TCRs were amplified for roughly 20 PCR cycles. Amplification of the isolated mRNA used in vitro transcription. TCRdb recomputed calls from the reads with MiXCR, one row per CDR3 protein. Of tens of thousands of distinct CDR3 sequences in the sample, around 30% are singletons; the top ten hold roughly 11%.

This receptor was taken from a female donor with ovarian cancer. The sample consisted of PBMCs, taken before treatment. J is TRBJ2-5 and V is TRBV11-3; possible D gene TRBD1, 6 bases. The CDR3 region has the DNA TGTGCCAGCAGCACATACACCGGGACACGCCTGGTGGCGAGGGAAAGCATAGAGACCCAGTACTTC. Translated: CASSTYTGTRLVARESIETQYF. The full variable domain, completed using reference TRBV11-3 and TRBJ2-5, is EAGVVQSPRYKIIEKKQPVAFWCNPISGHNTLYWYLQNLGQGPELLIRYENEEAVDDSQLPKDRFSAERLKGVDSTLKIQPAELGDSAVYLCASSTYTGTRLVARESIETQYFGPGTRLLVL.